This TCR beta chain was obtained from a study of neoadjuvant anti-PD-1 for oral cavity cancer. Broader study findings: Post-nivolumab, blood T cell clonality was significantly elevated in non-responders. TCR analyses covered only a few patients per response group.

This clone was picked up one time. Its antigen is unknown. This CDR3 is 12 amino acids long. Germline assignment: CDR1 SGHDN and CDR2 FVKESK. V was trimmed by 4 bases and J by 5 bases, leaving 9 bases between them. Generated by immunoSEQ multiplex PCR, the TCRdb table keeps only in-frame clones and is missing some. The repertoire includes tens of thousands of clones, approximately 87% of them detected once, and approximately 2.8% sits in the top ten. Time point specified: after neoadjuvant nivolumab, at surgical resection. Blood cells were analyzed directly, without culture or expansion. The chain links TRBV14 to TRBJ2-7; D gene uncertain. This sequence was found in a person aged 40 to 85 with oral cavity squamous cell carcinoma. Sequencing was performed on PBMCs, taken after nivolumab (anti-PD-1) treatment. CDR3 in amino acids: CASSRIGHEQYF. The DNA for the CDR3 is TGTGCCAGCAGCCGAATCGGGCACGAGCAGTACTTC.